The rows below give T cell receptor beta chains drawn from one sample of a study of T cell responses to AZD1222 COVID-19 vaccine. The protocol was immunoSEQ multiplex PCR, while the TCRdb copy is restricted to in-frame clones and leaves out a portion. The sample has 110,000 to 150,000 clones, 93% seen once. This material consisted of peripheral blood, taken on day 0 of AZD1222 vaccination. All receptors come from an adult in good health. CDR3s include the opening cysteine and the closing phenylalanine or tryptophan. The D gene is left open where the match is weak. For some rows the clone size is stated as once, few or many, or as a class when expanded; others skip it.

clone_size j_call v_call d_call cdr3_nt cdr3_aa
. TRBJ2-1 TRBV11-1 . TGTGCCAGCAGCTTAGAGGGGGATGTTGCTGAGCAGTTCTTC CASSLEGDVAEQFF
. TRBJ2-5 TRBV30 . TGTGCCTGGAGAGGCTGGTACCAAGAGACCCAGTACTTC CAWRGWYQETQYF
. TRBJ2-3 TRBV11-2 TRBD2 TGTGCCAGCAGCTTAGGCCCTAGCGGGGGGAGCACAGATACGCAGTATTTT CASSLGPSGGSTDTQYF
. TRBJ2-1 TRBV7-2 . TGTGCCAGCAGCTTAGGGACTTCCTATGAGCAGTTCTTC CASSLGTSYEQFF
. TRBJ2-7 TRBV14 . TGTGCCAGCAGCCAAGCTAGGGGCCCGCTAAAACAGTACTTC CASSQARGPLKQYF
. TRBJ2-1 TRBV5-6 . TGTGCCAGCAGCCCGGACTACCTAAGCTCCTACAATGAGCAGTTCTTC CASSPDYLSSYNEQFF
. TRBJ1-6 TRBV14 . TGTGCCAGCAGCAGGCAGGGCGGGAATTCACCCCTCCACTTT CASSRQGGNSPLHF
. TRBJ1-2 TRBV11-2 . TGTGCCAGCAGCACAGGGTCGGGCTATGGCTACACCTTC CASSTGSGYGYTF
. TRBJ2-7 TRBV2 TRBD2 TGTGCCAGCAGTGATGAGGATAGCGGGAGCTACGAGCAGTACTTC CASSDEDSGSYEQYF
. TRBJ2-3 TRBV7-2 . TGTGCCAGCAGCTTAAATGGAGAAGGCGATACGCAGTATTTT CASSLNGEGDTQYF
. TRBJ1-1 TRBV28 . TGTGCCAGCAGTTTACAGGGTCGAGGAACTGAAGCTTTCTTT CASSLQGRGTEAFF
. TRBJ1-1 TRBV11-3 . TGTGCCAGCAGCTCTTCCTGGGACGGACCCAACACTGAAGCTTTCTTT CASSSSWDGPNTEAFF
. TRBJ1-6 TRBV28 . TGTGCCAGCAGTTTACCAGGGGCCTATAATTCACCCCTCCACTTT CASSLPGAYNSPLHF
. TRBJ1-1 TRBV7-2 . TGTGCCAGCAGCTTAAACAGGGTAAACACTGAAGCTTTCTTT CASSLNRVNTEAFF
. TRBJ1-2 TRBV2 TRBD1 TGTGCCAGCCTCTACGACAGGGAGGACTATGGCTACACCTTC CASLYDREDYGYTF
. TRBJ2-5 TRBV15 . TGTGCCACCAGCAGAACCCCGGGGCTCGGCGGGGAGACCCAGTACTTC CATSRTPGLGGETQYF
. TRBJ1-2 TRBV6-5 . TGTGCCAGCAGTTACGAGAGGGGGGGCTTTGGTGGCTACACCTTC CASSYERGGFGGYTF
once TRBJ2-3 TRBV6-5 . TGTGCCAGCAGTTACGACAGCACAGATACGCAGTATTTT CASSYDSTDTQYF
. TRBJ2-2 TRBV30 . TGTGCCTGGAGTGTTGGGGAGCGGAACACCGGGGAGCTGTTTTTT CAWSVGERNTGELFF
. TRBJ2-5 TRBV30 TRBD1 TGTGCCTGGAGGGGGGGACAGGGCACGGGAGAGACCCAGTACTTC CAWRGGQGTGETQYF
. TRBJ2-7 TRBV6-5 TRBD1 TGTGCCAGCACCGGGACAGAACGATACGAGCAGTACTTC CASTGTERYEQYF
. TRBJ2-7 TRBV7-9 . TGTGCCAGCAGCTTTTCTGCCGAGCAGTACTTC CASSFSAEQYF
. TRBJ1-1 TRBV24-1 . TGTGCCACCAGTGATTTGATAGGAGGGGCAGCTTTCTTT CATSDLIGGAAFF
. TRBJ1-2 TRBV7-8 TRBD1 TGTGCCAGCAGCCCCAGGACAGGCGTCTATGGCTACACCTTC CASSPRTGVYGYTF
few TRBJ2-4 TRBV5-1 . TGCGCCAGCAGCTTGGAAGGGGAAGCCAAAAACATTCAGTACTTC CASSLEGEAKNIQYF
. TRBJ2-7 TRBV21-1 . TGTGCCAGCAGCAAACACCGGACTAGCGGGAGGGCCCGCGAGCAGTACTTC CASSKHRTSGRAREQYF
. TRBJ1-5 TRBV7-9 . TGTGCCAGCAGCTTCGGATCCGGGAATCAGCCCCAGCATTTT CASSFGSGNQPQHF
. TRBJ1-6 TRBV9 . TGTGCCAGCAGCGTAGGCGAGGGGACCACCTATAATTCACCCCTCCACTTT CASSVGEGTTYNSPLHF
. TRBJ1-4 TRBV2 . TGTGCCAGCAGTGTCTACTTGGACGTGCTAAAACTGTTTTTT CASSVYLDVLKLFF
. TRBJ1-5 TRBV3-1/TRBV3-2 TRBD1 TGTGCCAGCAGCCCTAGGGGGCTAGAAAATCAGCCCCAGCATTTT CASSPRGLENQPQHF
once TRBJ2-7 TRBV19 TRBD2 TGTGCCAGTAGTATTTATGGGACTAGCGGGAGGGATAGCTCCTACGAGCAGTACTTC CASSIYGTSGRDSSYEQYF
. TRBJ2-2 TRBV11-3 TRBD1 TGTGCCAGCAGCCCCGAGAGGGGGACAGTCACCGGGGAGCTGTTTTTT CASSPERGTVTGELFF
. TRBJ2-2 TRBV3-1/TRBV3-2 . TGTGCCAGCAGCCAAGATGCAGGGCTGGGCGGGGAGCTGTTTTTT CASSQDAGLGGELFF